This entry lists 27 T cell receptor beta chains sequenced from one sample in a study of cytomegalovirus exposure and HLA in healthy donors. PCR was performed using 60 Vbeta and 13 Jbeta primers. The data were produced by immunoSEQ multiplex PCR, yet TCRdb's version contains in-frame clones alone and is incomplete. The table lists 200,000 or so clones, more than 70% of them singletons. The sequenced sample was PBMCs. These receptors were taken from a human donor in good health.

The chain carries TRBV6-6 and TRBJ2-3; TRBD1 agrees at 7 bases. The CDR3 loop spans 14 amino acids. J lost 2 bases, V lost 6 bases, and 5 bases had no gene match. From germline, CDR1 is MNHNY and CDR2 SVGAGI (reference sequence). The CDR3 region has the DNA TGTGCCAGCAGCATCGGGACAGTCACAGATACGCAGTATTTT. It encodes CASSIGTVTDTQYF.

This clone was seen a few times. The chain links TRBV11-1 to TRBJ2-5, with a tentative D call TRBD1 (6 bases). V was shortened by 0 bases and J by 6 bases, with 14 bases between the two germline ends. There are 15 residues in the CDR3. Germline lookup yields CDR1 SGHAT and CDR2 FQDESV (reference sequence). DNA of the CDR3: TGTGCCAGCAGCTTAGCCGCCAGGGGAGCGAAGACCCAGTACTTC. Amino acid sequence: CASSLAARGAKTQYF.

The V gene is TRBV19, the J gene TRBJ2-3; 9 nucleotides align to TRBD1. The V and J ends lost 5 bases and 9 bases, in that order; junction bases with no gene match: 0. Germline assignment: CDR1 LNHDA and CDR2 SQIVND (reference sequence). CDR3 length: 11 amino acids. CDR3 DNA: TGTGCCAGTAGTGGACAGGGGACGCAGTATTTT. This gives the protein CASSGQGTQYF.

The V call is TRBV6-6, the J call TRBJ2-7, with D uncertain. Trimming left V 2 bases short and J 6 bases short, with 8 bases between. This CDR3 has 12 residues. The germline CDR1 and CDR2 sequences are MNHNY and SVGAGI (reference sequence). This CDR3 is CASSYATVEQYF. CDR3 bases: TGTGCCAGCAGTTACGCCACGGTCGAGCAGTACTTC.

This chain connects TRBV29-1 to TRBJ2-2; a weak D match, TRBD2 (6 bases). The germline V gene encodes CDR1 SQVTM and CDR2 ANQGSEA. Trimming removed 4 bases from V and 1 base from J, with 7 bases in between. The CDR3 is 13 amino acids. The CDR3 region is CSVVGGNTGELFF. In DNA, the CDR3 is TGCAGCGTTGTCGGGGGGAACACCGGGGAGCTGTTTTTT.

In the case of this clone: The same CDR3 arises from other DNA sequences in this sample as well. The rearrangement links TRBV5-1 to TRBJ2-7; 9 nucleotides match TRBD2. The CDR3 consists of 14 residues. Per the germline V gene, CDR1 is SGHRS and CDR2 is YFSETQ. With V trimmed by 0 bases and J by 2 bases, 0 bases remained unmatched. CDR3 sequence: CASSLASGTYEQYF. In DNA, the CDR3 is TGCGCCAGCAGCTTGGCTAGCGGGACCTACGAGCAGTACTTC.

V gene TRBV19 combines with J gene TRBJ2-7, with D possibly TRBD2 on 6 matching bases. The CDR3 covers 14 residues. The V gene lost 7 bases and the J gene lost 3 bases, with 16 bases spanning the gap. CDR1 is LNHDA and CDR2 is SQIVND in the germline V gene (reference sequence). The CDR3 DNA is TGTGCCAGTAACAACCAAGGACTATACTACGAGCAGTACTTC. Amino acid sequence: CASNNQGLYYEQYF.

J is TRBJ1-5 and V is TRBV11-2; D not certain. V lost 2 bases, J lost 1 base, and 6 bases lay in between. Germline V gene lookup returns CDR1 SGHAT and CDR2 FQNNGV. The CDR3 sequence is 14 residues long. The CDR3 bases are TGTGCCAGCAGCTTATCCAGGAGCAATCAGCCCCAGCATTTT. Translating it yields CASSLSRSNQPQHF.

The CDR3 loop is CATSRDGGAQAKNIQYF. The CDR3 DNA sequence: TGTGCCACCAGCAGAGATGGGGGGGCTCAAGCCAAAAACATTCAGTACTTC. This chain joins TRBV15 and TRBJ2-4, with a weak D call TRBD2 (7 bases). Germline loops: CDR1 LNHNV, CDR2 YYDKDF (reference sequence). Trimming cost V 0 bases and J 0 bases, with 12 bases left between them. The CDR3 is made up of 17 amino acids.

The genes are TRBV15 and TRBJ2-7, with 9 bases matching TRBD2. Trimming took 5 bases from V and 2 from J; bases not matched to a gene: 7. This CDR3 comprises 15 residues. CDR1 LNHNV and CDR2 YYDKDF come from the germline V gene (reference sequence). The CDR3 protein is CATSQSSGNTYEQYF. DNA for the CDR3: TGTGCCACCAGCCAGTCTAGCGGGAATACCTACGAGCAGTACTTC.

The chain recombines TRBV19 with TRBJ1-5, with 9 nucleotides matching TRBD1. The V segment lost 3 bases and the J segment 7 bases; nucleotides outside the gene matches: 13. CDR1 LNHDA and CDR2 SQIVND come from the germline V gene (reference sequence). CDR3 size: 17 residues. CDR3 sequence: CASSIRGWDRDAQPQHF. The CDR3 DNA follows: TGTGCCAGTAGTATTCGTGGGTGGGACAGGGACGCGCAGCCCCAGCATTTT.

The chain employs TRBV6-4 and TRBJ1-1; D uncertain. The V gene lost 0 bases and the J gene lost 0 bases, with 8 bases spanning the gap. The CDR3 runs 15 residues. Germline assignment: CDR1 MRHNA and CDR2 SNTAGT. CDR3: CASSDSKDMNTEAFF. In nucleotides, the CDR3 is TGTGCCAGCAGTGACTCTAAAGACATGAACACTGAAGCTTTCTTT.

The rearrangement uses TRBV6-1 and TRBJ1-1; 10 bases fit TRBD1. The CDR3 totals 15 residues. The germline V gene has CDR1 MNHNS and CDR2 SASEGT. The V gene end was trimmed by 6 bases and the J gene end by 3 bases; junction bases not matched to a gene: 7. The CDR3 DNA follows: TGTGCCAGCAGGGGAATGGACAGGGGGGACACTGAAGCTTTCTTT. Its protein is CASRGMDRGDTEAFF.

J is TRBJ1-4 and V is TRBV7-2; D gene ambiguous. Looked up from germline, CDR1 is SGHTA and CDR2 is FQGNSA. Trimming removed 5 bases at V and 1 base at J, with 14 bases between. The CDR3 runs 16 residues. CDR3 sequence: CASSPIGRLTNEKLFF. The CDR3 coding sequence is TGTGCCAGCAGCCCCATCGGGAGGTTAACTAATGAAAAACTGTTTTTT.

The rearrangement links TRBV15 to TRBJ2-3, with 9 bases identical to TRBD2. The junction had 3 bases not matched to a gene; V was cut back by 5 bases and J by 3 bases. This CDR3 has 14 amino acids. In germline, CDR1 is LNHNV, CDR2 YYDKDF (reference sequence). CDR3 in amino acids: CATSVSGRTDTQYF. For the CDR3, the DNA is TGTGCCACCAGCGTCAGCGGGAGGACAGATACGCAGTATTTT.

The chain has TRBV30 and TRBJ2-2; 11 nucleotides align to TRBD2. The germline V gene encodes CDR1 GTSNPN and CDR2 SVGIG (reference sequence). The CDR3 totals 16 residues. The CDR3 spells CAGRASGRRDTGELFF. The CDR3 DNA reads TGTGCAGGTCGGGCTAGCGGGAGGCGGGACACCGGGGAGCTGTTTTTT. The full variable domain, with the rest looked up from reference TRBV30 and TRBJ2-2, is SQTIHQWPATLVQPVGSPLSLECTVEGTSNPNLYWYRQAAGRGLQLLFYSVGIGQISSEVPQNLSASRPQDRQFILSSKKLLLSDSGFYLCAGRASGRRDTGELFFGEGSRLTVL.

V gene TRBV6-5 combines with J gene TRBJ2-7; 9 positions match TRBD1. Germline V gene data show CDR1 as MNHEY and CDR2 as SVGAGI. The CDR3 runs to 16 residues. The J segment lost 5 bases and the V segment lost 0 bases, leaving 8 bases of the junction unmatched. In DNA, the CDR3 is TGTGCCAGCAGTTACTCGTCCGGGACAGGGAGCCACGAGCAGTACTTC. Its protein is CASSYSSGTGSHEQYF.

This clone appeared a single time. Here the CDR3 DNA reads TGTGCCAGCAGTTTCCGGGGTCTGGGGCAGTTCTTC. Its translation: CASSFRGLGQFF. V gene TRBV27 combines with J gene TRBJ2-1, with a tentative D call TRBD2 (5 bases). The CDR3 totals 12 residues. V lost 3 bases and J 12 bases, leaving 12 bases between the germline ends. Germline V lookup: CDR1 MNHEY, CDR2 SMNVEV (reference sequence).

CDR3 nucleotide sequence: TGTGCCAGCTCACCACCGCTAACTAGCGGAGGTTTCACAGATACGCAGTATTTT. Protein sequence: CASSPPLTSGGFTDTQYF. This chain uses TRBV18 with TRBJ2-3; 8 positions agree with TRBD2. J lost 2 bases, V lost 0 bases, and 10 bases had no gene match. Looked up from germline, CDR1 is KGHSH and CDR2 is LQKENI. This CDR3 has 18 amino acids.

V is TRBV11-3 and J is TRBJ2-3; possible D gene TRBD2, 6 bases. CDR3 length: 13 residues. Germline CDR1 and CDR2: SGHNT and YENEEA. Trimming cost V 5 bases and J 4 bases, with 10 bases left between them. CDR3 amino acids: CASSRLEADTQYF. Here the CDR3 DNA reads TGTGCCAGCAGCCGACTAGAGGCAGATACGCAGTATTTT.

This chain uses TRBV5-4 with TRBJ2-7; TRBD2 aligns across 13 bases. The CDR3 consists of 14 residues. The J segment lost 5 bases and the V segment lost 7 bases, leaving 6 bases of the junction unmatched. Looked up from germline, CDR1 is SGHNT and CDR2 is YYREEE (reference sequence). The CDR3 DNA reads as TGTGCCAGCGGACTAGCGGGAGATATGAACGAGCAGTACTTC. It translates to CASGLAGDMNEQYF.

The chain employs TRBV30 and TRBJ2-7; 10 nucleotides agree with TRBD1. The junction had 4 bases not matched to a gene; V was cut back by 1 base and J by 4 bases. CDR3 size: 14 residues. Germline V CDR1 and CDR2: GTSNPN, SVGIG (reference sequence). CDR3 in amino acids: CAWSAGTGEYEQYF. CDR3 DNA sequence: TGTGCCTGGAGTGCCGGGACAGGGGAGTACGAGCAGTACTTC.

V is TRBV29-1 and J is TRBJ1-2; D is undetermined. From germline, CDR1 is SQVTM and CDR2 ANQGSEA. The length of the CDR3 is 13 residues. V gave up 4 bases and J gave up 4 bases, with 13 bases separating them. The CDR3 nucleotides are TGCAGCGTTGTAGAACAGAACTTCTATGGCTACACCTTC. Amino acids: CSVVEQNFYGYTF.

This chain links TRBV6-6 with TRBJ1-1; TRBD1 matches at 7 bases. The CDR3 spans 13 residues. V shed 6 bases, J shed 4 bases, and the junction held 5 bases outside the gene matches. Germline V gene lookup returns CDR1 MNHNY and CDR2 SVGAGI (reference sequence). CDR3 amino acids: CASSRDRATEAFF. Here the CDR3 DNA reads TGTGCCAGCAGCCGCGACAGGGCCACTGAAGCTTTCTTT.

The chain employs TRBV11-2 and TRBJ1-2; TRBD1 agrees at 7 bases. The CDR3 spans 13 residues. The J segment lost 3 bases and the V segment lost 5 bases, leaving 3 bases of the junction unmatched. Germline V gene lookup returns CDR1 SGHAT and CDR2 FQNNGV. The CDR3 loop reads CASSMTGYYGYTF. The CDR3 region has the DNA TGTGCCAGCAGCATGACAGGGTACTATGGCTACACCTTC.

This rearrangement joins TRBV5-1 to TRBJ2-2; D is perhaps TRBD2 (5 bases). The CDR3 runs to 16 residues. The germline gives CDR1 SGHRS, CDR2 YFSETQ. Trimming took 0 bases from V and 5 from J, leaving 14 bases between them. Here the CDR3 DNA reads TGCGCCAGCAGCTTGGAGAGGCCGAGGGAGACCGGGGAGCTGTTTTTT. As protein: CASSLERPRETGELFF.

The rearrangement links TRBV27 to TRBJ2-7, with 7 positions matching TRBD1. CDR1 is MNHEY, CDR2 SMNVEV, per germline (reference sequence). Unmatched junction bases numbered 17, after V lost 11 bases and J lost 4 bases. This CDR3 has 15 amino acids. CDR3 nucleotides: TGTGCCCACAGATGGGGCAGGGGGAAGGTATACGAGCAGTACTTC. This encodes CAHRWGRGKVYEQYF.